This TCR beta chain was documented in a study of T cell responses to AZD1222 COVID-19 vaccine. Study-wide findings and caveats: A mostly white British donor set with more females was recruited, and clonal diversity was possibly underestimated.

Note on this clone: Its antigen is as yet unknown.

The CDR3 has 15 residues. Looked up from germline, CDR1 is LNHDA and CDR2 is SQIVND (reference sequence). V dropped 4 bases and J dropped 6; count of bases not matched to a gene: 5. Generated by immunoSEQ multiplex PCR, the TCRdb table keeps only in-frame clones and is missing some. The table lists some 86,000 clones, 85% to 90% of them singletons. The chain employs TRBV19 and TRBJ2-1; 11 bases are a match to TRBD2. The TCR sequence derives from an adult who received the AZD1222 COVID-19 vaccine. Sequenced here: peripheral blood, sampled 28 days after the second AZD1222 dose. The CDR3 DNA reads as TGTGCCAGTAGTACTCTAGCGGGAGGAGTCAATGAGCAGTTCTTC. Translation gives CASSTLAGGVNEQFF.